The present entry profiles one T cell receptor beta chain with its context. Measured with immunoSEQ multiplex PCR; TCRdb has only the in-frame clones, and not every one. Counted here are around 380,000 clones, roughly nine tenths occurring once; the ten biggest clones make up under 3.5%. Treatment meaning: around 19 received Ad26.COV2.S at low or high dose, single or two shots; five or six received placebo; per-sample allocation not given. Sampling took place 63 days after the first vaccine or placebo injection. The data were obtained in a study of Ad26.COV2.S vaccination and SARS-CoV-2 variants. The CDR3 contains 14 residues. The germline V and J ends were trimmed by 0 bases and 8 bases, with 11 bases remaining between them. The V gene's germline CDR1 is SGHRS and CDR2 YFSETQ.

Sequenced here: peripheral blood, sampled in a trial of Ad26.COV2.S vaccine versus placebo. The rearrangement links TRBV5-1 to TRBJ1-4, with D unresolved. The TCR sequence derives from a person aged 18-60 years who received the Ad26.COV2.S COVID-19 vaccine or a placebo. The chain's CDR3 is CASSLASPREKLFF. DNA of the CDR3: TGCGCCAGCAGCTTGGCTTCCCCACGGGAAAAACTGTTTTTT.